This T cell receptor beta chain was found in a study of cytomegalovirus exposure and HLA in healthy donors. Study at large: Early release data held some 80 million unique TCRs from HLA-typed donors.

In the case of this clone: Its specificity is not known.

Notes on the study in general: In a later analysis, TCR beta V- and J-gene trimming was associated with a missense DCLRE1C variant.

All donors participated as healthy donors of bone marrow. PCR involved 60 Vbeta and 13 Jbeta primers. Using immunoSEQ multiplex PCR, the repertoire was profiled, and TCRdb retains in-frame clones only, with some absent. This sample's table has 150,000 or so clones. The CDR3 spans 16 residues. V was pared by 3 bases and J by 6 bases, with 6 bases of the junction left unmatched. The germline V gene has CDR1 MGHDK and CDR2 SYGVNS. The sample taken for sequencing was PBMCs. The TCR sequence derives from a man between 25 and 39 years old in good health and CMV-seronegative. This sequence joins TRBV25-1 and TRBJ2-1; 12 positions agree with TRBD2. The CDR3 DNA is TGTGCCAGCAGTGATTCTAGCGGGAGGGTACCCAATGAGCAGTTCTTC. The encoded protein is CASSDSSGRVPNEQFF.